This T cell receptor (beta chain) is from a study of T cell repertoires in cytomegalovirus infection. This clonotype occurred many times. Antigen unknown. TCRdb fed the reads into MiXCR, producing one record per CDR3 protein. The sample holds 300,000 to 400,000 distinct CDR3 sequences, 25% to 30% seen once. The V gene lost 5 bases and the J gene lost 0 bases, with 13 bases spanning the gap. The CDR3 is 15 residues long. Germline assignment: CDR1 SGHTA and CDR2 FQGNSA. The J gene is TRBJ1-1, the V gene TRBV7-2; TRBD1 might be the D (6 bases). The clonotype originates from a human donor in good health (CMV status not recorded). Some clones in this sample may be carry-over from other donors' samples. Sequenced here: cultured PBMCs, sampled from culture after CMV antigen stimulation. The CDR3 loop reads CASSAGQPMNTEAFF. The CDR3 DNA follows: TGTGCCAGCAGCGCGGGACAACCAATGAACACTGAAGCTTTCTTT.